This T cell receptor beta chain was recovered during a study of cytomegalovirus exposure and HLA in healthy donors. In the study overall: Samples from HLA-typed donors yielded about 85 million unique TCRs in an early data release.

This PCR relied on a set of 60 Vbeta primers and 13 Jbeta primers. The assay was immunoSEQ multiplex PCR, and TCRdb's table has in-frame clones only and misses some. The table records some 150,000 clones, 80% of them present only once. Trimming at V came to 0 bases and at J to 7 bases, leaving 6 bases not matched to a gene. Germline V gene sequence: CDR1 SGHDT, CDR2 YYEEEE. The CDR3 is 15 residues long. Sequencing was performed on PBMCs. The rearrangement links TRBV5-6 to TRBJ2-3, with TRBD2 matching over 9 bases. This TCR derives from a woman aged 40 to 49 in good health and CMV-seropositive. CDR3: CASSLEGLAGHTQYF. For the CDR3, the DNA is TGTGCCAGCAGCTTGGAGGGGCTAGCGGGGCATACGCAGTATTTT.